This TCR beta chain was observed in a study of shared clonotypes between healthy human individuals (dated by TCRdb to about 2020). For the wider study: The cohort comprised a couple of women and a few men aged 18 to 49 years. Per donor, three plates each were used for CD4 naive and CD4 memory, two for CD8 naive, and one for CD8 memory. The study deeply sequenced blood TCR repertoires of roughly five healthy adults to estimate repertoire size and the extent of clonotype sharing between individuals. To increase sequencing depth and limit assay-specific biases, different laboratories used diverse techniques to prepare libraries and sequence TCR repertoires. Each donor's leukapheresis produced roughly between about 0.8 and 8.9 billion PBMCs.

Using the deep immunoSEQ assay, multiplex PCR amplified TCR CDR3 regions from genomic DNA. Extracted genomic DNA from each cell subset was distributed evenly across all wells of several immunoSEQ 96-well plates, and each plate was treated as a replicate. For sorted subsets, 200 to 250 ng of genomic DNA, equivalent to roughly 33,000 T cell genomes, went into each replicate PCR. Purified libraries were quantified with a Qubit 3.0 fluorometer, sized on a Bioanalyzer 2100, and re-quantified with the KAPA Library Quantification kit. A separate single-read 150-cycle Illumina NextSeq 550 flow cell was used to sequence each immunoSEQ 96-well plate. The paper's data handling went like this. Because the immunoSEQ output held only junctional sequences and lacked quality scores, the filtering could not match the filtering applied to full-length reads. To assign V/J genes and CDR3, sequences were annotated using PyIR, a Python wrapper for IgBLAST v1.9, with IMGT germline references. Any read was removed if the V/J assignment was weak (E-value above 1e-6), the CDR3 was missing, or the read contained stop codons, out-of-frame junctions, or ambiguous translated residues. V3J clonotypes were defined by identical inferred V gene, J gene, and CDR3 amino acid sequence. The percentage overlap between two repertoires was calculated by dividing the number of shared unique clonotypes by the size of the smaller repertoire. RTK rarefaction, the Chao1 estimator, and Recon v2.1 estimates of unobserved clonotypes were used to assess repertoire richness. Generation probabilities for all TCRbeta clonotypes obtained by the gDNA method from a handful of donors were computed using OLGA. Here the immuneACCESS table is served through TCRdb, limited to in-frame sequences with V and J called. Missing clones are a known gap in these copies; in checked studies unresolved V genes cover under half, and the rest lacks a known reason. D and trimming were read from the DNA, whereas the V and J calls and clone size are those reported in that table. The sample table contains a few hundred thousand clones; only one count was recorded for 95% of them. Jointly, the top ten make up 0.11% of the sample.

To note about this clone: Its antigen is currently not known. No much larger clone exists at a distance of one base, and base qualities are not known.

The CDR3 goes from the cysteine to the phenylalanine over 14 residues. CDR3 DNA is the only sequence kept; it has 42 bases, read in frame from the first base. The germline V gene specifies MGHDK as CDR1 and SYGVNS as CDR2. The V end gives up 6 bases and the J end 4 bases, leaving 7 bases in the junction not matched to a gene. CD8 naive samples were obtained by positive selection for CCR7 among CD45RO-negative cells, yielding a CD45RA+CCR7+ population from which TemRA cells were excluded. The donors were healthy, HIV-negative adults with no recently reported acute infections or vaccinations. Only Caucasian adults living in Nashville, Tennessee, USA were represented among the donors. Blood was obtained by leukapheresis, after which PBMCs were separated by Ficoll-Histopaque density gradient centrifugation and cryopreserved in liquid nitrogen vapor phase. Analytical flow cytometry was used to check the purity and quantity of each magnetically sorted T cell population. Genomic DNA was isolated from each sorted fraction and quantified by UV absorbance on a Nanodrop 2000c.

Overall results and qualifications from the work: Compared with non-shared clonotypes, clonotypes shared by all four sorted-subset donors had higher generation probabilities. When four donors were compared, the shared fraction of clonotypes was about 5% for naive CD4, around 4% for naive CD8, roughly 2.3% for memory CD4, and roughly 0.43% for memory CD8. Pairwise subsampling indicated that sequencing depth was expected to affect the degree of clonotype sharing among donors. Estimated clonotype richness was generally larger for naive than for memory subsets. Even with the large sequencing depth, rarefaction of the sorted-subset datasets indicated that sequencing was incomplete. The small number of donors limited the genetic and exposure-history diversity represented. Sampling was restricted to blood, and TCR repertoires in tissues likely differ from the TCR repertoires found in blood.

The TCR originated in a woman younger than 45 in good health. Sequences were obtained from naive CD8+ T cells sorted from blood. The cell subset or site label corresponds to: CD45RA+CCR7+. In this chain, TRBV25-1 is recombined with TRBJ1-1; 8 of the junction bases match TRBD1. CDR3 region: CASSATGVATEAFF. Read as DNA, the sequence is TGTGCCAGCAGCGCGACAGGGGTGGCCACTGAAGCTTTCTTT.